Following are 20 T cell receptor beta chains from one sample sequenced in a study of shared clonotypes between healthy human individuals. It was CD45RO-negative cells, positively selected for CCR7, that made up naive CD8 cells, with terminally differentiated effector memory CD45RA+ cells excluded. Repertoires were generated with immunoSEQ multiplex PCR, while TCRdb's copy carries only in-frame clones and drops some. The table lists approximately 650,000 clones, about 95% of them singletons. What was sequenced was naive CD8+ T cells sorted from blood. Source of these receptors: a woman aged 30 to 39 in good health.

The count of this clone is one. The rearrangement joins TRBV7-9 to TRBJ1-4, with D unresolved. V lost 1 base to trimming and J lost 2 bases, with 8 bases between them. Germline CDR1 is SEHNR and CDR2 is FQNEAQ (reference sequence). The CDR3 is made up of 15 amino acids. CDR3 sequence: CASSLGVSTNEKLFF. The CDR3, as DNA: TGTGCCAGCAGCTTAGGGGTTTCGACTAATGAAAAACTGTTTTTT.

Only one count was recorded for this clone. CDR3 DNA sequence: TGTGCCAGTAGTATAATGGGCGGGAGGAGCTCCTACGAGCAGTACTTC. Its translation is CASSIMGGRSSYEQYF. The chain joins TRBV19 to TRBJ2-7, with 8 bases identical to TRBD2. The CDR3 is 16 residues long. J lost 0 bases, V lost 2 bases, and 6 bases had no gene match. CDR1 LNHDA and CDR2 SQIVND come from the germline V gene (reference sequence).

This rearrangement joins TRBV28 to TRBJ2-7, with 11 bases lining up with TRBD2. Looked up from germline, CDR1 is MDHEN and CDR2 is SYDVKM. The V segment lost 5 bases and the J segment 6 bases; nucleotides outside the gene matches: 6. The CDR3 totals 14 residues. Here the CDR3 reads CASSASGRILEQYF. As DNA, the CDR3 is TGTGCCAGCAGTGCTAGCGGGAGGATCCTCGAGCAGTACTTC.

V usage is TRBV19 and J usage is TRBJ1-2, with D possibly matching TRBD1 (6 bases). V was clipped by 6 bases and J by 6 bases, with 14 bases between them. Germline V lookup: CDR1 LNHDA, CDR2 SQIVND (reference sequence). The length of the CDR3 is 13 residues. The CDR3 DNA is TGTGCCAGTAGGTGGCGGGGGGCCGATGGCTACACCTTC. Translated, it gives CASRWRGADGYTF.

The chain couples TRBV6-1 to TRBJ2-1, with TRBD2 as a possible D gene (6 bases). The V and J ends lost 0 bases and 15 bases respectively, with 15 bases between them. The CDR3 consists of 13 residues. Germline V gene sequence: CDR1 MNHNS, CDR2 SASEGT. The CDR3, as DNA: TGTGCCAGCAGTGAAGCGGGACTCCTCACGCCGTTCTTC. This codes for CASSEAGLLTPFF.

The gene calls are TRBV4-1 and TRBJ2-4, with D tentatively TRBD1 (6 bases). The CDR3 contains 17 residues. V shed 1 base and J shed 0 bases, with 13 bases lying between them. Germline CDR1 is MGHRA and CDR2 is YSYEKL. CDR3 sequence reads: CASSQVGRGTAKNIQYF. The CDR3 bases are TGCGCCAGCAGCCAAGTAGGCAGGGGAACAGCCAAAAACATTCAGTACTTC.

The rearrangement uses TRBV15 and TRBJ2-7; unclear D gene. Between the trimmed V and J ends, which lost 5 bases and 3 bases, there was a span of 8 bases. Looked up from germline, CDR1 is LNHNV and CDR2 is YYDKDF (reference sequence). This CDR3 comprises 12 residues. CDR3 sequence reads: CATSYQDYEQYF. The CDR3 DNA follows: TGTGCCACCAGCTATCAGGACTACGAGCAGTACTTC.

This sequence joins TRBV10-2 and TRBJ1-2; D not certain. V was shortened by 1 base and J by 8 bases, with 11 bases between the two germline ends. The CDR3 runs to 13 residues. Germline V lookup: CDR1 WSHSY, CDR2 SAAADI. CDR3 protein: CASSEWPLGGYTF. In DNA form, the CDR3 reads TGCGCCAGCAGTGAGTGGCCCCTGGGGGGCTACACCTTC.

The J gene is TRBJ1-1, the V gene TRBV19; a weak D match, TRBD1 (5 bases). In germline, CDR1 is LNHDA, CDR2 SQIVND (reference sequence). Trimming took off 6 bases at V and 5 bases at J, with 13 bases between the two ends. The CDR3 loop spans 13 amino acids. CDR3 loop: CASSQEGRTEAFF. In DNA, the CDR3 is TGTGCCAGTAGCCAAGAGGGGAGAACTGAAGCTTTCTTT.

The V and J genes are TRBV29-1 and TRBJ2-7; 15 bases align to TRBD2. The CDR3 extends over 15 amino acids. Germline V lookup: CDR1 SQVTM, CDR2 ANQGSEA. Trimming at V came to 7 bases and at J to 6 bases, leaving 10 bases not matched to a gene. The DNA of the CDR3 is TGCAGCGCCATGGGACTAGCGGGAGGCGGTGGCGAGCAGTACTTC. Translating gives CSAMGLAGGGGEQYF.

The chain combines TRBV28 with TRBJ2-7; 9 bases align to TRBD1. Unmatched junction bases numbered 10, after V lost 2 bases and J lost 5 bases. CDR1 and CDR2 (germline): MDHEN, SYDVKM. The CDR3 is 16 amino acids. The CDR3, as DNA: TGTGCCAGCAGTTTAGATTGGGGGACAGGGATGAACGAGCAGTACTTC. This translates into CASSLDWGTGMNEQYF.

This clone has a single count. The DNA for the CDR3 is TGTGCCACCAGCGAGGAGATAAACTCTGGAAACACCATATATTTT. Translated, it gives CATSEEINSGNTIYF. The rearrangement uses TRBV15 and TRBJ1-3; no clear D gene. The CDR3 runs to 15 residues. CDR1 LNHNV and CDR2 YYDKDF come from the germline V gene (reference sequence). With 5 bases removed from V and 0 bases from J, the gap between germline ends came to 11 bases.

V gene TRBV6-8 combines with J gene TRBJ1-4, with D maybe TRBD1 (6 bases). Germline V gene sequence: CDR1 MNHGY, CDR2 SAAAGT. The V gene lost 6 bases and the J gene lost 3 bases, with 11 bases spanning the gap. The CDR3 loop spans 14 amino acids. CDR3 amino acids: CASRQGLPNEKLFF. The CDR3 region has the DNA TGTGCCAGCAGGCAGGGGTTGCCTAATGAAAAACTGTTTTTT.

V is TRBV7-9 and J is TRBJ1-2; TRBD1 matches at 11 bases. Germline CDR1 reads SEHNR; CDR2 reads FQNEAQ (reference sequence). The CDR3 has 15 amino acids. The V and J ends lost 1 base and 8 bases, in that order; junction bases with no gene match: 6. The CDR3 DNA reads TGTGCCAGCAGCTTAGAAGTTGGACAGGGGGCGGGCTACACCTTC. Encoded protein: CASSLEVGQGAGYTF.

The CDR3 region is CASSSMGKLFF. For the CDR3, the DNA is TGTGCCAGCAGCTCGATGGGAAAACTGTTTTTT. The chain couples TRBV6-1 to TRBJ1-4; D unclear. Trimming removed 6 bases at V and 10 bases at J, with 9 bases between. The CDR3 sequence is 11 residues long. The germline gives CDR1 MNHNS, CDR2 SASEGT.

CDR3 protein: CASSDPTEGITEAFF. The CDR3 DNA reads as TGTGCCAGCAGTGATCCGACTGAGGGAATCACTGAAGCTTTCTTT. This chain uses TRBV2 with TRBJ1-1; D is unclear. V lost 3 bases, J lost 4 bases, and 15 bases lay in between. Germline assignment: CDR1 SNHLY and CDR2 FYNNEI. The CDR3 is 15 residues long.

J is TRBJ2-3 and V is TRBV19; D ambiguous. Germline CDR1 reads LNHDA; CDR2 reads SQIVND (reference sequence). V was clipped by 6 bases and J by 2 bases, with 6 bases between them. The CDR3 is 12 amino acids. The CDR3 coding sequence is TGTGCCAGTAGGGCACACACAGATACGCAGTATTTT. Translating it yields CASRAHTDTQYF.

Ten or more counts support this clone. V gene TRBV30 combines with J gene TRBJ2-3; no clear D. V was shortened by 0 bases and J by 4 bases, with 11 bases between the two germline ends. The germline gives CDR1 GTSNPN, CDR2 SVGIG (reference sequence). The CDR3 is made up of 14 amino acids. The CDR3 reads CAWSVSLYADTQYF. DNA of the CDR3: TGTGCCTGGAGTGTCTCGCTCTACGCAGATACGCAGTATTTT.

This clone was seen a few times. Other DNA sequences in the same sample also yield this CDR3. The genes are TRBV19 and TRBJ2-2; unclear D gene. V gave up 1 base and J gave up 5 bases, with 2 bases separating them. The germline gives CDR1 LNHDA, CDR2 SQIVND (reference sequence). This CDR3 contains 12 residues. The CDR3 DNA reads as TGTGCCAGTAGTATAGGGACCGGGGAGCTGTTTTTT. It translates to CASSIGTGELFF.

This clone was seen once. The CDR3 region is CASSQLTGTRVDTQYF. CDR3 sequence (DNA): TGCGCCAGCAGCCAACTGACCGGGACTAGAGTAGATACGCAGTATTTT. This chain links TRBV4-1 with TRBJ2-3, with 8 nucleotides matching TRBD2. The J segment lost 5 bases and the V segment lost 2 bases, leaving 9 bases of the junction unmatched. CDR1 MGHRA and CDR2 YSYEKL come from the germline V gene. The CDR3 has 16 amino acids.